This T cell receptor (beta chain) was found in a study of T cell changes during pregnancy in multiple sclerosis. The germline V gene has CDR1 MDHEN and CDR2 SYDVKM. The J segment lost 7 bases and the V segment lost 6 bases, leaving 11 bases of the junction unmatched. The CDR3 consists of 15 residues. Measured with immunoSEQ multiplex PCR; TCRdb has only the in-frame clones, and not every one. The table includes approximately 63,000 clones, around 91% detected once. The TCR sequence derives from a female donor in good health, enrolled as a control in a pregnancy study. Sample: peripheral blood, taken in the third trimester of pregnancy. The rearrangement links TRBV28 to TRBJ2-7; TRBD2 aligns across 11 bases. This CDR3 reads CASSYTGTSGLEQYF. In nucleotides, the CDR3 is TGTGCCAGCAGCTATACCGGGACTAGCGGCCTGGAGCAGTACTTC.